The entry that follows covers one TCR beta chain sequence. TCRdb re-analysed the RT-PCR reads in MiXCR, keeping a single row per CDR3 protein. The sample has about 680,000 distinct CDR3 sequences; more than 13% are singletons. This TCR derives from a female donor in good health, serving as a healthy control. Sequencing used memory CD4+ T cells from blood.

The CDR3 nucleotides are TGTGCCACCAGTGATTTACTTGGGGGCGACGAGCAGTACTTC. Translating gives CATSDLLGGDEQYF. This chain links TRBV24-1 with TRBJ2-7, with D possibly TRBD1 on 6 matching bases. V lost 1 base and J lost 5, with 11 bases in between. Germline CDR1 reads KGHDR; CDR2 reads SFDVKD. The CDR3 totals 14 residues.